The rows below give T cell receptor beta chains drawn from one sample of a study of T cells in Graves' hyperthyroidism and ophthalmopathy. TCRdb re-derived calls from the multiplex PCR reads in MiXCR, one entry per CDR3 protein. The repertoire holds under 400,000 distinct CDR3 sequences, with around 20% as singletons. Sequencing input: blood. The receptor set was obtained from a woman in her forties or fifties with Graves' hyperthyroidism. Both conserved end residues are part of each CDR3. The D gene is left open where the match is weak. Not all rows give a size; the values are once, few, many and, for expanded clones, a class.

TRBV7-9	-	-	TRBJ1-2	CASSPRAYGYTF	TGTGCCAGCAGCCCCAGGGCCTATGGCTACACCTTC
TRBV7-9	-	few	TRBJ1-4	CASSYRATNEKLFF	TGTGCCAGCAGCTACAGGGCAACTAATGAAAAACTGTTTTTT
TRBV4-2	-	-	TRBJ1-2	CASSQDAYGYTF	TGTGCCAGCAGCCAAGATGCCTATGGCTACACCTTC
TRBV28	-	many	TRBJ2-3	CASSLLLPTDTQYF	TGTGCCAGCAGCTTACTGTTACCGACAGATACGCAGTATTTT
TRBV20-1	-	-	TRBJ1-5	CSAMVQPQHF	TGCAGTGCTATGGTGCAGCCCCAGCATTTT
TRBV2	TRBD1	many	TRBJ2-1	CASNLDRGPEQFF	TGTGCCAGCAATTTAGACAGGGGGCCTGAGCAGTTCTTC
TRBV2	-	-	TRBJ2-2	CASSEARLTTGELFF	TGTGCCAGCAGTGAAGCCCGACTTACCACCGGGGAGCTGTTTTTT
TRBV5-6	TRBD1	many	TRBJ1-1	CASSLGQGALGTEAFF	TGTGCCAGCAGCTTGGGACAGGGGGCTCTCGGAACTGAAGCTTTCTTT
TRBV2	-	many	TRBJ1-2	CASIYDPARDGYTF	TGTGCCAGCATCTATGACCCAGCACGGGATGGCTACACCTTC
TRBV5-1	TRBD1	-	TRBJ2-2	CASSRDSIGELFF	TGCGCCAGCAGCAGGGACAGTATCGGGGAGCTGTTTTTT
TRBV10-3	TRBD2	-	TRBJ2-5	CAISESATSGGKTQYF	TGTGCCATCAGTGAGTCGGCGACTAGCGGGGGAAAGACCCAGTACTTC
TRBV5-6	-	-	TRBJ2-1	CASSLGRWNNEQFF	TGTGCCAGCAGCTTAGGCAGGTGGAACAATGAGCAGTTCTTC
TRBV15	-	-	TRBJ2-3	CATSVGVSSTDTQYF	TGTGCCACCAGCGTGGGCGTCTCTAGCACAGATACGCAGTATTTT
TRBV20-1	-	-	TRBJ1-1	CSARVGARTMDTEAFF	TGCAGTGCTAGAGTTGGGGCCCGCACGATGGACACTGAAGCTTTCTTT
TRBV7-9	-	many	TRBJ2-3	CASSLALGSSTDTQYF	TGTGCCAGCAGCTTAGCGTTGGGCTCTAGCACAGATACGCAGTATTTT
TRBV6-2/TRBV6-3	TRBD1	many	TRBJ1-1	CASSYWGQGSQGNTEAFF	TGTGCCAGCAGTTACTGGGGACAGGGCTCACAGGGGAACACTGAAGCTTTCTTT
TRBV27	TRBD1	-	TRBJ2-7	CASSSALARGRSYEQYF	TGTGCCAGCAGTTCCGCACTGGCCAGGGGGCGCTCCTACGAGCAGTACTTC
TRBV5-1	-	many	TRBJ1-1	CATRTDNTEAFF	TGCGCCACCAGGACAGACAACACTGAAGCTTTCTTT
TRBV6-1	TRBD2	many	TRBJ2-1	CASSVLAGVYNEQFF	TGTGCCAGCAGTGTTTTAGCGGGGGTGTACAATGAGCAGTTCTTC
TRBV5-1	-	many	TRBJ1-6	CASSLQGNTNSPLHF	TGCGCCAGCAGCTTACAGGGTAATACCAATTCACCCCTCCACTTT
TRBV11-2	-	many	TRBJ1-4	CASASTGGNEKLFF	TGTGCCAGCGCGAGCACGGGGGGGAATGAAAAACTGTTTTTT
TRBV11-2	TRBD2	many	TRBJ2-7	CASSSSGNAKEQYF	TGTGCCAGCAGCTCTAGCGGGAACGCTAAAGAGCAGTACTTC
TRBV2	TRBD1	-	TRBJ2-5	CASSPTWTGKETQYF	TGTGCCAGCAGTCCGACTTGGACAGGGAAGGAGACCCAGTACTTC
TRBV7-8	-	few	TRBJ1-6	CALGADNSPLHF	TGTGCCCTGGGGGCAGATAATTCACCCCTCCACTTT
TRBV30	-	many	TRBJ1-1	CAWTPSGYGEAFF	TGTGCCTGGACTCCGTCGGGTTACGGTGAAGCTTTCTTT
TRBV18	TRBD1	many	TRBJ2-7	CASSPAQGSRDEQYF	TGTGCCAGCTCACCAGCACAGGGGTCTCGGGACGAGCAGTACTTC
TRBV29-1	-	few	TRBJ1-3	CSVVLRGNDGNTIYF	TGCAGCGTTGTCCTAAGGGGAAATGATGGAAACACCATATATTTT
TRBV2	-	many	TRBJ1-2	CASSYQRGAYTF	TGTGCCAGCAGTTATCAACGGGGTGCCTACACCTTC
TRBV6-5	-	few	TRBJ2-7	CASSSHEQYF	TGTGCCAGCAGCTCACACGAGCAGTACTTC
TRBV28	TRBD2	-	TRBJ2-1	CASSLILAGEVDEQFF	TGTGCCAGCAGTTTAATACTAGCGGGAGAAGTAGATGAGCAGTTCTTC
TRBV30	TRBD2	-	TRBJ2-6	CAWSVGGGSGANVLTF	TGTGCCTGGAGTGTTGGGGGGGGATCTGGGGCCAACGTCCTGACTTTC
TRBV2	-	many	TRBJ1-1	CASSDSPNTEAFF	TGTGCCAGCAGTGACAGCCCGAACACTGAAGCTTTCTTT
TRBV5-1	-	many	TRBJ1-2	CASRNIPEGSHGYTF	TGCGCCAGCAGAAACATCCCTGAAGGGAGCCATGGCTACACCTTC
TRBV7-7	TRBD1	-	TRBJ2-4	CASSPPGTGGDEKNIQYF	TGTGCCAGCAGCCCTCCCGGGACAGGGGGCGACGAAAAAAACATTCAGTACTTC
TRBV29-1	-	many	TRBJ1-1	CSAKGLDPITEAFF	TGCAGCGCCAAGGGGCTCGACCCCATCACTGAAGCTTTCTTT
TRBV19	TRBD1	many	TRBJ1-2	CASSRRSGQGAHGYTF	TGTGCCAGTAGTCGTCGATCCGGACAGGGAGCACATGGCTACACCTTC
TRBV18	-	-	TRBJ2-7	CASSPYTPETYEQYF	TGTGCCAGCTCACCGTACACTCCCGAGACCTACGAGCAGTACTTC
TRBV7-6	-	-	TRBJ1-1	CASSSRDSGGTEAFF	TGTGCCAGCAGCTCCCGGGACTCCGGTGGAACTGAAGCTTTCTTT
TRBV28	-	once	TRBJ1-1	CASSLYSTNTEAFF	TGTGCCAGCAGTTTATACTCAACGAACACTGAAGCTTTCTTT
TRBV9	TRBD2	many	TRBJ2-7	CASSVGSAGAAYEQYF	TGTGCCAGCAGCGTAGGGTCAGCGGGAGCGGCCTACGAGCAGTACTTC
TRBV19	-	many	TRBJ2-3	CASSLGVQGRGDTQYF	TGTGCCAGTAGTCTCGGAGTACAGGGAAGGGGAGATACGCAGTATTTT
TRBV11-2	-	many	TRBJ1-5	CASSLAQGSNQPQHF	TGTGCCAGCAGCTTAGCCCAGGGAAGCAATCAGCCCCAGCATTTT
TRBV6-1	TRBD1	many	TRBJ1-6	CASTMGDRGNSPLHF	TGTGCCAGCACCATGGGAGACAGGGGTAATTCACCCCTCCACTTT
TRBV6-2/TRBV6-3	TRBD1	many	TRBJ1-5	CASSYLDRGGNQPQHF	TGTGCCAGCAGTTACTTAGACAGGGGAGGCAATCAGCCCCAGCATTTT
TRBV5-6	-	many	TRBJ1-5	CASSFGTYSNQPQHF	TGTGCCAGCAGTTTCGGGACGTATAGCAATCAGCCCCAGCATTTT
TRBV2	-	many	TRBJ1-1	CASSVVGEENTEAFF	TGTGCCAGCAGTGTCGTAGGGGAGGAGAACACTGAAGCTTTCTTT
TRBV20-1	-	-	TRBJ1-3	CSASPLSGNTIYF	TGCAGTGCTAGCCCCCTCTCTGGAAACACCATATATTTT
TRBV3-1	TRBD1	many	TRBJ1-2	CASSPTGGLYGYTF	TGTGCCAGCAGCCCGACAGGGGGCCTCTATGGCTACACCTTC
TRBV4-1	TRBD1	few	TRBJ2-7	CASSQSGQIYEQYF	TGCGCCAGCAGCCAGTCGGGACAGATCTACGAGCAGTACTTC